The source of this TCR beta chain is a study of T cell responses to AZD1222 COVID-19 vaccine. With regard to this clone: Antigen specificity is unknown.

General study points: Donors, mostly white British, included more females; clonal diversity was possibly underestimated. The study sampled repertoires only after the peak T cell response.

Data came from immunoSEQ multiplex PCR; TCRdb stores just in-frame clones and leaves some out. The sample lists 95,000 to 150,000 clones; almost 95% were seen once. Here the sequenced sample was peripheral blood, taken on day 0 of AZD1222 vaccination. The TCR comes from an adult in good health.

CDR3: CASSTRTPNTEAFF. CDR3 DNA sequence: TGTGCCAGCAGTACTCGGACACCGAACACTGAAGCTTTCTTT. The genes are TRBV6-5 and TRBJ1-1, with D maybe TRBD1 (5 bases). Germline loops: CDR1 MNHEY, CDR2 SVGAGI. Deletions cut 5 bases from V and 1 base from J, with 11 bases between. The CDR3 contains 14 residues.